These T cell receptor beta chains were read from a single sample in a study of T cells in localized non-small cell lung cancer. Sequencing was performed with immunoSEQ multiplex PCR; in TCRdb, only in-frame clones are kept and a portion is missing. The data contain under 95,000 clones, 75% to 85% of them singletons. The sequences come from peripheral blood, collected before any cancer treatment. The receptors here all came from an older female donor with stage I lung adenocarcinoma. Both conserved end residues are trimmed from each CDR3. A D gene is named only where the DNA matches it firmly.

SAKDTGELF,-,TRBV20-1,TRBJ2-2
ASGPGLTYEQY,TRBD2,TRBV5-1,TRBJ2-7
ASSLRGNNEQF,-,TRBV13,TRBJ2-1
ASSLGLDADTQY,-,TRBV5-6,TRBJ2-3
ATSRDVTGNTIY,-,TRBV15,TRBJ1-3
ASSTARTGSNYGYT,TRBD1,TRBV19,TRBJ1-2
SVEGDRGSSYEQY,TRBD1,TRBV29-1,TRBJ2-7
ASSQQGRTEAF,-,TRBV27,TRBJ1-1
ASSYGSYTDTQY,-,TRBV6-5,TRBJ2-3
ASRPTGRTGELF,-,TRBV6-6,TRBJ2-2
ASSLQGVANYGYT,-,TRBV7-8,TRBJ1-2
ASRALWTGSSTQH,TRBD1,TRBV2,TRBJ1-5
ASSTRPGEGQY,-,TRBV7-7,TRBJ2-3
ASSLGLAGYNEQF,TRBD2,TRBV7-2,TRBJ2-1
ASSFPQGTLQNIQY,-,TRBV28,TRBJ2-4
ASSESGTAYNEQF,-,TRBV6-1,TRBJ2-1
ASIRQRVNEKLF,-,TRBV2,TRBJ1-4
ASSYSAGSSYNEQF,-,TRBV6-6,TRBJ2-1
AISEDSYGYGYT,-,TRBV10-3,TRBJ1-2
ASSFKGALMNTEAF,TRBD1,TRBV28,TRBJ1-1
ASSLGQGPLYEQY,TRBD1,TRBV5-4,TRBJ2-7
SVSGSARGRTDTQY,-,TRBV29-1,TRBJ2-3
SASGTGSDYGYT,TRBD1,TRBV29-1,TRBJ1-2
ASSPDRSSYEQY,TRBD1,TRBV5-1,TRBJ2-7